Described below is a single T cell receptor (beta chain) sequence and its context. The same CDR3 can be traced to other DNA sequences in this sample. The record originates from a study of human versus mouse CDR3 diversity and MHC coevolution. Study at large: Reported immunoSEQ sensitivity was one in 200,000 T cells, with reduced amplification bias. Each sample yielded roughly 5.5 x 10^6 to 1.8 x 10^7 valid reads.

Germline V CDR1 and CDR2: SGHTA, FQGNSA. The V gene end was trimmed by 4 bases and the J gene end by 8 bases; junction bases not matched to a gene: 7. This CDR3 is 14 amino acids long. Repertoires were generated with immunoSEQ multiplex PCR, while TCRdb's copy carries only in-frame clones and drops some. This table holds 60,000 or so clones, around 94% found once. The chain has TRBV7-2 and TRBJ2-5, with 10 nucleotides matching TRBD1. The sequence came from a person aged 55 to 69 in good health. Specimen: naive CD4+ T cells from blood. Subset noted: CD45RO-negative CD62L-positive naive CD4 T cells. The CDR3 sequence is CASSSDRGRETQYF. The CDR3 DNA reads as TGTGCCAGCAGCTCCGACAGGGGGCGAGAAACCCAGTACTTC.